This record concerns one T cell receptor beta chain sequence. The data stem from a study of blood T cell repertoires in COVID-19. About the research overall: Donors in the United States, Italy and Spain gave samples during acute or convalescent COVID-19. PBMCs, B-cell-depleted T cells, or T cells were the source of the cDNA or gDNA that made up the material.

Authors' data handling: Estimates of nucleated cell counts were drawn from the amplification of reference gene primers. Sequencing was performed with immunoSEQ multiplex PCR; in TCRdb, only in-frame clones are kept and a portion is missing. V, J and clone size derive from that table, while D and trimming were established from the DNA sequence. The data hold about 280,000 clones, with roughly 90% observed a single time. CDR1 is LGHNA, CDR2 YSLEER, per germline. The V end was cut by 2 bases, the J end by 6 bases, with 11 bases between. The CDR3 runs to 14 residues. Sequenced input: peripheral blood. This clonotype was sampled from a man younger than 35 with active or convalescent COVID-19. The chain joins TRBV4-3 to TRBJ2-1; TRBD2 might be the D (5 bases). CDR3 DNA sequence: TGCGCCAGCAGCCAAACGGGGTTTGCCAATGAGCAGTTCTTC. Residues: CASSQTGFANEQFF.